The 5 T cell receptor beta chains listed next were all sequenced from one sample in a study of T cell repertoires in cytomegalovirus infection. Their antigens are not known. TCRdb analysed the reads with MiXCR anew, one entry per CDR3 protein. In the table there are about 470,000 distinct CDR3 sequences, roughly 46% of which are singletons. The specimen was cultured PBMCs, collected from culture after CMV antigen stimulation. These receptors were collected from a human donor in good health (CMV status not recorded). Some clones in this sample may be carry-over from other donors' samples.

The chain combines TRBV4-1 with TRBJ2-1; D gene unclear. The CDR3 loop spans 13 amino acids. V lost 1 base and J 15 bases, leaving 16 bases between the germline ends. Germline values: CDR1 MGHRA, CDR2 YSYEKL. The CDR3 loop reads CASSQVVGAGRFF. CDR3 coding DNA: TGCGCCAGCAGCCAAGTGGTTGGTGCCGGCCGGTTCTTC.

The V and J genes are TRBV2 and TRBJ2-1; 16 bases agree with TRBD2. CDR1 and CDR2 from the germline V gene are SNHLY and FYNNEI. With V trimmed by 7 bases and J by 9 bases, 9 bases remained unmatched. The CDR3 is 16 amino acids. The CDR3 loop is CASKVGTSGGAGEQFF. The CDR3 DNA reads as TGTGCCAGCAAGGTCGGGACTAGCGGGGGGGCCGGTGAGCAGTTCTTC.

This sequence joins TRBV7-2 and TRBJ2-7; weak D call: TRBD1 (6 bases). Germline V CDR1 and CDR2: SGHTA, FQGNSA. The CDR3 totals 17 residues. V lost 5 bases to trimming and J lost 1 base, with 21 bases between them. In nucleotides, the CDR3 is TGTGCCAGCAGCCAGCGGCCGGGACACCGATTGTCCTACGAGCAGTACTTC. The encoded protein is CASSQRPGHRLSYEQYF.

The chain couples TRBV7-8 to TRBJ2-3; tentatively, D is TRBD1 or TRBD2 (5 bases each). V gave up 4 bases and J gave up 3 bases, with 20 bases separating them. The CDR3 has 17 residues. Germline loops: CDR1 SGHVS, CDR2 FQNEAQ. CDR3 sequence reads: CASSSHAGTQRTDTQYF. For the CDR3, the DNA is TGTGCCAGCAGCTCGCACGCCGGGACCCAGCGGACAGATACGCAGTATTTT. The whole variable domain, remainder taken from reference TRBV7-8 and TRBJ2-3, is GAGVSQSPRYKVAKRGQDVALRCDPISGHVSLFWYQQALGQGPEFLTYFQNEAQLDKSGLPSDRFFAERPEGSVSTLKIQRTQQEDSAVYLCASSSHAGTQRTDTQYFGPGTRLTVL.

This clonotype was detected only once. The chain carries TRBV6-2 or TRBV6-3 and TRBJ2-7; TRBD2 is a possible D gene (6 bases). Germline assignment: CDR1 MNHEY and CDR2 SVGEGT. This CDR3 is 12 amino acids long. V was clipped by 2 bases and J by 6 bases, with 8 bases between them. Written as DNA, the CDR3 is TGTGCCAGCAGTTACATGCGGGGCGAGCAGTACTTC. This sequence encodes CASSYMRGEQYF.